This TCR beta chain was captured in a study of cytomegalovirus exposure and HLA in healthy donors. Looked up from germline, CDR1 is SNHLY and CDR2 is FYNNEI. This CDR3 comprises 13 residues. Trimming cost V 8 bases and J 8 bases, with 18 bases left between them. PCR was performed using 60 Vbeta and 13 Jbeta primers. Assay used: immunoSEQ multiplex PCR; TCRdb lists only in-frame clones, some missing. The sample has approximately 220,000 clones, roughly 88% seen once. The rearrangement joins TRBV2 to TRBJ1-2; the D gene is possibly TRBD1 (6 bases). The sample consisted of PBMCs. The source of this sequence is a boy between 2 and 10 years old in good health and CMV-seronegative. The CDR3 bases are TGTGCCAGCCTCTCGGGGGGCGCGAGGGGCTACACCTTC. Its protein product is CASLSGGARGYTF. The entire variable domain, with the rest obtained from reference TRBV2 and TRBJ1-2, is as follows: EPEVTQTPSHQVTQMGQEVILRCVPISNHLYFYWYRQILGQKVEFLVSFYNNEISEKSEIFDDQFSVERPDGSNFTLKIRSTKLEDSAMYFCASLSGGARGYTFGSGTRLTVV.